This TCR beta chain appears in the sequencing data of a study of T-cell memory formation after mild COVID-19. The study's findings and limits: Prior to infection, memory already included some responding clones, suggesting cross-reactive memory joined.

TCRdb passed the 5' RACE reads through MiXCR, listing each CDR3 protein once. The sample lists about half a million distinct CDR3 sequences; around a sixth were seen once. The sample holds many counts of this clonotype. The antigen remains undetermined. The sequenced sample was PBMCs or a T cell subset sorted from them (not recorded which). This clonotype was obtained from an adult woman who had mild COVID-19 (a few samples of this study predate the infection). Cell type and time point are not known.

The CDR3 is CASSFEGTGELFF. The CDR3 nucleotides read TGCGCCAGCAGCTTTGAGGGCACCGGGGAGCTGTTTTTT. The chain is built from TRBV5-1 and TRBJ2-2, with D possibly TRBD2 on 5 matching bases. Looked up from germline, CDR1 is SGHRS and CDR2 is YFSETQ. The CDR3 totals 13 residues. V shed 2 bases and J shed 4 bases, with 6 bases lying between them. Drawing the rest from reference TRBV5-1 and TRBJ2-2, the complete variable domain is KAGVTQTPRYLIKTRGQQVTLSCSPISGHRSVSWYQQTPGQGLQFLFEYFSETQRNKGNFPGRFSGRQFSNSRSEMNVSTLELGDSALYLCASSFEGTGELFFGEGSRLTVL.